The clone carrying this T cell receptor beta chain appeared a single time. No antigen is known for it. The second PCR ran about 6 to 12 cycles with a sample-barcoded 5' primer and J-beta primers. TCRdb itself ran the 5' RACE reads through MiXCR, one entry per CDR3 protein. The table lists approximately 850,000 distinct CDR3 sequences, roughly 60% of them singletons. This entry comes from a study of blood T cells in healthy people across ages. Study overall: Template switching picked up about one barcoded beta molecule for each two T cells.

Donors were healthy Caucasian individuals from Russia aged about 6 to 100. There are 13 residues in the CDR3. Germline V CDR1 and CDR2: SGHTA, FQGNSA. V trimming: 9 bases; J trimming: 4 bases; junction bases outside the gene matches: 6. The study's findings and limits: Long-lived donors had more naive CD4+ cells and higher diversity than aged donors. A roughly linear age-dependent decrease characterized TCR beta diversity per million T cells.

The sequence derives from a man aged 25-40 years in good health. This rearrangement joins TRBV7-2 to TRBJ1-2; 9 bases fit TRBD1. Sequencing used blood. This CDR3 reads CASRTGVVYGYTF. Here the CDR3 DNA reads TGTGCCAGTAGGACAGGGGTAGTCTATGGCTACACCTTC.